This T cell receptor beta chain emerged from a study of CD8 T cells in Susac syndrome. It was with random hexamers that about 0.45 to 1 ug RNA was reverse transcribed. It was immunoSEQ multiplex PCR that amplified TCR beta CDR3 across 54 Vbeta and 13 Jbeta. Each CDR3 protein gets one entry after TCRdb re-called the immunoSEQ multiplex PCR reads with MiXCR. The sample includes 400,000 to 550,000 distinct CDR3 sequences, about 85% seen only once; the top ten take around 0.12%. TCR beta from blood CD8+ and CD4+ T cells was sequenced. The multiple sclerosis control group was made up of treatment-naive patients with stable or active relapsing-remitting disease. Negative isolation yielded the CD8+ and CD4+ T cells, while FACS enriched the TEMRA cells. Germline V lookup: CDR1 SGHAT, CDR2 FQNNGV. Trimming cost V 5 bases and J 4 bases, with 20 bases left between them. The CDR3 runs to 16 residues.

The chain combines TRBV11-2 with TRBJ1-1, with D possibly TRBD1 on 5 matching bases. This sequence was found in a human donor with multiple sclerosis. The material sequenced was CD8+ T cells from PBMCs. The CDR3, as DNA: TGTGCCAGCAGCACCACGACAGCAAAAGAGGGCACTGAAGCTTTCTTT. It codes for CASSTTTAKEGTEAFF.